This T cell receptor (beta chain) was retrieved from a study of untreated major depressive disorder. Some clones are missing from TCRdb's copy, which holds only in-frame ones; the method was immunoSEQ multiplex PCR. The table shows 21,000 or so clones, with about 89% occurring only once. This receptor was taken from a woman in her twenties or thirties in good health. The specimen sequenced was CD4+ T cells from PBMCs.

In DNA form, the CDR3 reads TGCGCCAGCAGCCAAGAGGTGGGCGCGGACTATGGCTACACCTTC. This encodes CASSQEVGADYGYTF. V and J are TRBV4-3 and TRBJ1-2; D is unresolved. CDR3 length equals 15 residues. V shed 0 bases and J shed 3 bases, with 11 bases lying between them. CDR1 and CDR2 from the germline V gene are LGHNA and YSLEER.